Below, 13 T cell receptor beta chains from the same sample are listed, as sequenced in a study of blood T cell repertoires in COVID-19. TCRdb keeps only in-frame clones here, not all; method: immunoSEQ multiplex PCR. The table includes under 400,000 clones, 70% to 90% detected once. The sequenced sample was peripheral blood. These receptors were obtained from a woman aged 25 to 39 with COVID-19, enrolled during active disease.

The chain couples TRBV7-2 to TRBJ2-1; TRBD1 matches 8 bases. From germline, CDR1 is SGHTA and CDR2 FQGNSA. CDR3 length: 16 amino acids. V lost 5 bases and J lost 6; bases outside the gene matches: 12. In DNA form, the CDR3 reads TGTGCCAGCAGCCGGAGCAGGGGGCGCAAAGGCAATGAGCAGTTCTTC. It is translated as CASSRSRGRKGNEQFF.

For this clone: Other DNA sequences of this sample code for an identical CDR3. This chain joins TRBV7-9 and TRBJ1-1; 9 nucleotides agree with TRBD1. This CDR3 is built from 15 residues. The V gene end was trimmed by 1 base and the J gene end by 1 base; junction bases not matched to a gene: 1. CDR1 is SEHNR, CDR2 FQNEAQ, per germline (reference sequence). CDR3 region: CASSLGGQGNTEAFF. CDR3 DNA: TGTGCCAGCAGCTTAGGGGGACAGGGGAACACTGAAGCTTTCTTT.

The CDR3 reads CASSRGLGRAGTDTQYF. The CDR3 coding sequence is TGTGCCAGTAGTAGGGGGCTGGGGCGAGCCGGGACAGATACGCAGTATTTT. The rearrangement uses TRBV19 and TRBJ2-3; weak D call: TRBD1 (6 bases). V dropped 4 bases and J dropped 3 bases, with 20 bases sitting between them. The CDR3 runs to 17 residues. Germline V lookup: CDR1 LNHDA, CDR2 SQIVND (reference sequence).

This rearrangement joins TRBV5-4 to TRBJ1-1; D is unresolved. CDR3 length: 14 amino acids. V lost 7 bases and J 2 bases, leaving 15 bases between the germline ends. Germline CDR1 and CDR2: SGHNT and YYREEE (reference sequence). The CDR3 nucleotides read TGTGCCAGCTTCGGATATAGGAGAAACACTGAAGCTTTCTTT. It yields the protein CASFGYRRNTEAFF.

The chain has TRBV5-6 and TRBJ2-3; D is unclear. The germline V gene encodes CDR1 SGHDT and CDR2 YYEEEE. The CDR3 has 14 amino acids. The V end lost 2 bases, the J end lost 4 bases, and 11 bases lay between the germline ends. CDR3 DNA sequence: TGTGCCAGCAGCTTTGGCCCTGTGGCAGATACGCAGTATTTT. Residues: CASSFGPVADTQYF.

The V and J genes are TRBV2 and TRBJ2-5; the D gene is possibly TRBD2 (5 bases). Germline CDR1 and CDR2: SNHLY and FYNNEI. This CDR3 has 15 residues. V was pared by 10 bases and J by 0 bases, with 18 bases between. CDR3 in amino acids: CAIRDPGTDQETQYF. The DNA for the CDR3 is TGTGCCATCCGAGACCCGGGAACGGACCAAGAGACCCAGTACTTC.

This clone is medium-sized by share. The chain uses TRBV4-2 and TRBJ2-1; TRBD2 might be the D (6 bases). The CDR3 runs 17 residues. Trimming took 4 bases from V and 0 from J, leaving 16 bases between them. Germline V gene data show CDR1 as LGHNA and CDR2 as YNFKEQ. The CDR3 is CASSPTGDSSSYNEQFF. For the CDR3, the DNA is TGTGCCAGCAGCCCCACCGGGGACTCGAGCTCCTACAATGAGCAGTTCTTC.

CDR3 in DNA: TGTGCCAGCAGTTACTCAGGGAGGAGCAATCAGCCCCAGCATTTT. It translates to CASSYSGRSNQPQHF. The genes are TRBV6-6 and TRBJ1-5; D remains ambiguous. Trimming left V 0 bases short and J 1 base short, with 7 bases between. This CDR3 contains 15 residues. Per the germline V gene, CDR1 is MNHNY and CDR2 is SVGAGI (reference sequence).

With regard to this clone: The junction differs from germline at one of its ends, possibly a read error. The V call is TRBV7-2, the J call TRBJ2-5, with a possible D match to TRBD2 (7 bases). Germline assignment: CDR1 SGHTA and CDR2 FQGNSA. The CDR3 has 15 residues. This CDR3 is CATSPRGAAEETQYF. CDR3 nucleotide sequence: TGTGCCACCAGCCCCCGGGGGGCTGCGGAAGAGACCCAGTACTTC.

The chain links TRBV25-1 to TRBJ2-3; 7 bases align to TRBD1. The trim removed 7 bases at V and 6 bases at J, leaving 7 bases unmatched. CDR1 MGHDK and CDR2 SYGVNS come from the germline V gene. This CDR3 is built from 13 residues. The CDR3 nucleotides read TGTGCCAGCACTGACAGGGTCTACGATACGCAGTATTTT. As protein: CASTDRVYDTQYF.

This chain uses TRBV6-2 or TRBV6-3 with TRBJ2-7; 8 bases align to TRBD1. The germline V gene encodes CDR1 MNHEY and CDR2 SVGEGT. The CDR3 has 13 residues. V lost 4 bases and J lost 4; bases outside the gene matches: 3. The CDR3 coding sequence is TGTGCCAGCAGTTTGCGACAGGGGTACGAGCAGTACTTC. As protein: CASSLRQGYEQYF.

This chain joins TRBV9 and TRBJ1-2; 7 nucleotides agree with TRBD1. Trimming removed 0 bases from V and 5 bases from J; junction bases left unmatched: 13. The CDR3 is made up of 17 amino acids. Germline V gene lookup returns CDR1 SGDLS and CDR2 YYNGEE. The CDR3 nucleotides are TGTGCCAGCAGCGTAGCCTTAGCCGGGGACAGCATTTATGGCTACACCTTC. Protein product: CASSVALAGDSIYGYTF.

The rearrangement uses TRBV7-8 and TRBJ1-1, with D hard to call. The V end lost 2 bases, the J end lost 5 bases, and 9 bases lay between the germline ends. The CDR3 has 13 residues. Germline V CDR1 and CDR2: SGHVS, FQNEAQ. CDR3 sequence reads: CASSLSGWTEAFF. CDR3 sequence (DNA): TGTGCCAGCAGCTTAAGCGGATGGACTGAAGCTTTCTTT.